This TCR beta chain originates from a study of T cell responses to AZD1222 COVID-19 vaccine. Overall study findings and caveats: In all cases, repertoires were sampled only after the peak T cell response.

Notes on this clone: Its antigen is as yet unknown.

The V and J ends lost 7 bases and 4 bases respectively, with 13 bases between them. This CDR3 has 13 residues. Germline CDR1 LNHDA, CDR2 SQIVND (reference sequence). Profiled with immunoSEQ multiplex PCR; TCRdb holds only in-frame clones, not every one. Altogether more than 110,000 clones are present, more than 85% being singletons, with the ten largest covering around 3%. The sample in question was peripheral blood, obtained on day 0 of AZD1222 vaccination. The clonotype comes from an adult in good health. V usage is TRBV19 and J usage is TRBJ1-2, with TRBD1 as a possible D gene (5 bases). DNA for the CDR3: TGTGCCAGTACCAAGGGACGGATCTATGGCTACACCTTC. This sequence encodes CASTKGRIYGYTF.